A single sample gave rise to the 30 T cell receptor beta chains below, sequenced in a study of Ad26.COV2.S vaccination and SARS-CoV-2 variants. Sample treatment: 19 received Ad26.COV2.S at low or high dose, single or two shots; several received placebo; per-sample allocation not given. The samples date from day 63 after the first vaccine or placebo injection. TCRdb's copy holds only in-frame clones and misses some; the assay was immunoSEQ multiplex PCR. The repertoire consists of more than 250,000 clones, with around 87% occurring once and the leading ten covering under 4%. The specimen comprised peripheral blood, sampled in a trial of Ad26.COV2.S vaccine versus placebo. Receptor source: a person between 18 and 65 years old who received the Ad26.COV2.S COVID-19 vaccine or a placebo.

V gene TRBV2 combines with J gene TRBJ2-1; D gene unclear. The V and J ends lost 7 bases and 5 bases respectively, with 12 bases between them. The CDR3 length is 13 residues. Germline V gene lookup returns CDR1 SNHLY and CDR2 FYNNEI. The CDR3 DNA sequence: TGTGCCAGCACAGAAGGGCCCAACAATGAGCAGTTCTTC. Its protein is CASTEGPNNEQFF.

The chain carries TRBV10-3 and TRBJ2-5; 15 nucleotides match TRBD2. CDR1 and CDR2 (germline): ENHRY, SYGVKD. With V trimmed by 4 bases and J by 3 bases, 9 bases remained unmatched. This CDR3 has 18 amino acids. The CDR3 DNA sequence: TGTGCCATCAGTGGCTGGACTAGCGGGAGGGCCCCCAAAGAGACCCAGTACTTC. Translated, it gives CAISGWTSGRAPKETQYF.

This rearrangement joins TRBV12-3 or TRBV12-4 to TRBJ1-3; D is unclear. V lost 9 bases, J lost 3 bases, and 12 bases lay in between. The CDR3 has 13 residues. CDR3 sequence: CASDTRFGNTIYF. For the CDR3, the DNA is TGTGCCAGTGACACCAGATTTGGAAACACCATATATTTT.

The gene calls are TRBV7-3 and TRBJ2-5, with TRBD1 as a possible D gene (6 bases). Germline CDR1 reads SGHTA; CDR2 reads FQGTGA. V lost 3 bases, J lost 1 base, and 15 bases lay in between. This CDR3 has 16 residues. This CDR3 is CASSLGPQGSQETQYF. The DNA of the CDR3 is TGTGCCAGCAGCTTGGGGCCGCAGGGGTCCCAAGAGACCCAGTACTTC.

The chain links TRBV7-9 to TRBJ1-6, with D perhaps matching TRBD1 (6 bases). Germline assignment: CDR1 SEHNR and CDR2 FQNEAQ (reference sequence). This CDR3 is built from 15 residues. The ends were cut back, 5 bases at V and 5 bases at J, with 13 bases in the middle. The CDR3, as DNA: TGTGCCAGCAGCCCGCGGACAGTCCATAATTCACCCCTCCACTTT. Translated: CASSPRTVHNSPLHF.

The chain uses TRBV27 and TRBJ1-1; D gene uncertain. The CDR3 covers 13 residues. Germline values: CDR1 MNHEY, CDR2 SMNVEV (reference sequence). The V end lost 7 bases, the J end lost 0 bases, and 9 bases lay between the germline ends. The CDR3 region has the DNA TGTGCCAGCAAAACAAGATTGAACACTGAAGCTTTCTTT. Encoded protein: CASKTRLNTEAFF.

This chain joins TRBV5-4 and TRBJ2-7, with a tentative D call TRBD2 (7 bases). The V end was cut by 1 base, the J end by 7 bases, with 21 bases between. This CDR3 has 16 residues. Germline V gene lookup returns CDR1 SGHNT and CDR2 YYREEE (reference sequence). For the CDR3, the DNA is TGTGCCAGCAGCTTGCCTGGATGGGGGGGGCCAGGAGAGCAGTACTTC. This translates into CASSLPGWGGPGEQYF.

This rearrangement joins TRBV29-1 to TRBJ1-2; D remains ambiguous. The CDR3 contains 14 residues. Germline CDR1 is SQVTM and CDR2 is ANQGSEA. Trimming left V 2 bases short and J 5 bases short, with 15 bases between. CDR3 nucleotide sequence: TGCAGCGTTGAATGGCCAGGAACCTTATATGGCTACACCTTC. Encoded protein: CSVEWPGTLYGYTF.

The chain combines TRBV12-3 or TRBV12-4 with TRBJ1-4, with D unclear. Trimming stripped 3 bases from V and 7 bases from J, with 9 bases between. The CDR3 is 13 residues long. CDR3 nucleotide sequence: TGTGCCAGCAGTTTGAGGGAGACTGAAAAACTGTTTTTT. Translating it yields CASSLRETEKLFF.

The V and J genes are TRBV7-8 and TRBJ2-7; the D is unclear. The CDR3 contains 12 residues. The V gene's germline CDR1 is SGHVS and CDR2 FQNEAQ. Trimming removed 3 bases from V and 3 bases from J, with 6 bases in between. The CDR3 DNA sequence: TGTGCCAGCAGCTTGCAGAACTACGAGCAGTACTTC. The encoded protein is CASSLQNYEQYF.

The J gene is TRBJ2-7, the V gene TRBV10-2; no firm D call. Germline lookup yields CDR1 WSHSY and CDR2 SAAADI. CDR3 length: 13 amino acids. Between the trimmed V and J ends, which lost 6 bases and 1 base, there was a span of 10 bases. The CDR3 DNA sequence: TGCGCCAGCAGCCCCGTTTATTCCTACGAGCAGTACTTC. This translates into CASSPVYSYEQYF.

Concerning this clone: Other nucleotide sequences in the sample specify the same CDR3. The CDR3 coding sequence is TGTGCCAGCAGCTTGAGGCTAGCGGGAGAGACCCAGTACTTC. Its protein product is CASSLRLAGETQYF. The V and J genes are TRBV7-2 and TRBJ2-5; the match to TRBD2 covers 8 bases. V gave up 3 bases and J gave up 4 bases; unmatched junction bases: 4. The V gene's germline CDR1 is SGHTA and CDR2 FQGNSA. This CDR3 region has 14 residues. The full variable domain, its missing parts supplied by reference TRBV7-2 and TRBJ2-5, is GAGVSQSPSNKVTEKGKDVELRCDPISGHTALYWYRQSLGQGLEFLIYFQGNSAPDKSGLPSDRFSAERTGGSVSTLTIQRTQQEDSAVYLCASSLRLAGETQYFGPGTRLLVL.

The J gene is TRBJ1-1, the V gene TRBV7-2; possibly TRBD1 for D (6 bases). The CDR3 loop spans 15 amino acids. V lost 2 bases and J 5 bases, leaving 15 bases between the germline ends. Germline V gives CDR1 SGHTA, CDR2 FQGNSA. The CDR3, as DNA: TGTGCCAGCAGCTTATCCCGTCTACAGGGAACTGAAGCTTTCTTT. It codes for CASSLSRLQGTEAFF.

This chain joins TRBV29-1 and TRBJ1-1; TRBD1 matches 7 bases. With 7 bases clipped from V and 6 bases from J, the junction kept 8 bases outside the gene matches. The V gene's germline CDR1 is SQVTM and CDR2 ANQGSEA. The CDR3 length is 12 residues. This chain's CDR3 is CSGRQGGAEAFF. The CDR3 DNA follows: TGCAGCGGCCGACAGGGAGGCGCTGAAGCTTTCTTT.

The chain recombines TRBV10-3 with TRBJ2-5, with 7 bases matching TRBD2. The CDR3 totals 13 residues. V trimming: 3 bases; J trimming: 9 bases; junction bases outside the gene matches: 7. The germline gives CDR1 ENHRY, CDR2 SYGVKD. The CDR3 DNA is TGTGCCATCAGTGATTATCAGGGAGGGGCCCAGTACTTC. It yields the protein CAISDYQGGAQYF.

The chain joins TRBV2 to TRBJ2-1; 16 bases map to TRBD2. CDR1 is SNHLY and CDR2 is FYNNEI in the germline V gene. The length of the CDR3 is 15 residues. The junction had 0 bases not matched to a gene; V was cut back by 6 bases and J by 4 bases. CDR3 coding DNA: TGTGCCAGCAGGGGACTAGCGGGGGGGTACAATGAGCAGTTCTTC. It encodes CASRGLAGGYNEQFF.

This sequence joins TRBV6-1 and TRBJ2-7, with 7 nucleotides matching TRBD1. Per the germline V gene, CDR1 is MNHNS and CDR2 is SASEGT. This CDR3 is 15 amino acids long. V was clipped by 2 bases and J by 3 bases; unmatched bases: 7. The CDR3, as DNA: TGTGCCAGCAGTGAAAGGTACAGGGGCGACTACGAGCAGTACTTC. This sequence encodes CASSERYRGDYEQYF.

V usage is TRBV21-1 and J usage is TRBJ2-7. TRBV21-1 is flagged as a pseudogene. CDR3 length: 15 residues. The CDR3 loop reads CASSRMRRDPDEQYF. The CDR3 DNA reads TGTGCCAGCAGCAGGATGCGAAGGGACCCCGACGAGCAGTACTTC.

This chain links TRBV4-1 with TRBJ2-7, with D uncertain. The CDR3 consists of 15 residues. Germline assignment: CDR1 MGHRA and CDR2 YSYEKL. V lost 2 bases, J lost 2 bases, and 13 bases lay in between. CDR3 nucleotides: TGCGCCAGCAGCCAAACGACGGCCAGAACCTACGAGCAGTACTTC. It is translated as CASSQTTARTYEQYF.

CDR3 in amino acids: CASSGGRGNEQFF. As DNA, the CDR3 is TGTGCCAGCAGTGGAGGTCGGGGAAATGAGCAGTTCTTC. This chain joins TRBV2 and TRBJ2-1; D is possibly TRBD2 (5 bases). This CDR3 has 13 residues. Germline assignment: CDR1 SNHLY and CDR2 FYNNEI. Trimming pared 4 bases from V and 7 bases from J, leaving 11 bases between.

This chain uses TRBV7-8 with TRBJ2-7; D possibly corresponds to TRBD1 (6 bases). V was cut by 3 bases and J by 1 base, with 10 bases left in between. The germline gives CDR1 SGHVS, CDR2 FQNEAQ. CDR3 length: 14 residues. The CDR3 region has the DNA TGTGCCAGCAGCTTGAACAGGGATTCCTACGAGCAGTACTTC. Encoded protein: CASSLNRDSYEQYF. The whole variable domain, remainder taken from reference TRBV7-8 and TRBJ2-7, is GAGVSQSPRYKVAKRGQDVALRCDPISGHVSLFWYQQALGQGPEFLTYFQNEAQLDKSGLPSDRFFAERPEGSVSTLKIQRTQQEDSAVYLCASSLNRDSYEQYFGPGTRLTVT.

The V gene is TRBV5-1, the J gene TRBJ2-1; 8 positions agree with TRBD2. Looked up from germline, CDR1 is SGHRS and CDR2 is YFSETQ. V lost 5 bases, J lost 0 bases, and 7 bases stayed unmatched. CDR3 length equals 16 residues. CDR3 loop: CASRNLAGLSYNEQFF. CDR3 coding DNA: TGCGCCAGCAGGAATCTAGCGGGCCTCTCCTACAATGAGCAGTTCTTC.

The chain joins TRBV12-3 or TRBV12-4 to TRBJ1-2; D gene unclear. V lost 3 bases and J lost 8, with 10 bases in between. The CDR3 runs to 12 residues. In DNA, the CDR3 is TGTGCCAGCAGTTTGTCGGTGGGAGGCTACACCTTC. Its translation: CASSLSVGGYTF.

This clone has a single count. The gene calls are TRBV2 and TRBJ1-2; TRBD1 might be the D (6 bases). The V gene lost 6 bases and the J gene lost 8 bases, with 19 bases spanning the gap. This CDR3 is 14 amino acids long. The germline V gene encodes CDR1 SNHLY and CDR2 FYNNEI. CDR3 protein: CASRSTGSGGGYTF. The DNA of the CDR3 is TGTGCCAGCAGATCGACAGGTTCAGGCGGCGGCTACACCTTC. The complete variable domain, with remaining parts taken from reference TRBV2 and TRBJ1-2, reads EPEVTQTPSHQVTQMGQEVILRCVPISNHLYFYWYRQILGQKVEFLVSFYNNEISEKSEIFDDQFSVERPDGSNFTLKIRSTKLEDSAMYFCASRSTGSGGGYTFGSGTRLTVV.

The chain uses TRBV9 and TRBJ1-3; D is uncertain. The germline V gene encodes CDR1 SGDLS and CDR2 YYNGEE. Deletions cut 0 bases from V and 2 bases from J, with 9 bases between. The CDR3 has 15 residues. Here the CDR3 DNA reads TGTGCCAGCAGCGTAGAAAGCGGAGCTGGAAACACCATATATTTT. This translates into CASSVESGAGNTIYF.

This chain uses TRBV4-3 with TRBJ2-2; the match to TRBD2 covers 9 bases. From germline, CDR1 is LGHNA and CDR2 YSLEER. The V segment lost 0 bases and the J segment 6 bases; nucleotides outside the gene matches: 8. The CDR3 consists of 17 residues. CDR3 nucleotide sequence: TGCGCCAGCAGCCAAGACTCCTCGCGGGGGGGTTCCGGGGAGCTGTTTTTT. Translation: CASSQDSSRGGSGELFF.

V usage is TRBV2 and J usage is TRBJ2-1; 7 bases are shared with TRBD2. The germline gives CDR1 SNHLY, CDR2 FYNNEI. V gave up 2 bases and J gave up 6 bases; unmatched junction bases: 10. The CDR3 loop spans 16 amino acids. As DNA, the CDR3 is TGTGCCAGCAGTGAAAGACTGAGACTAGCAGTCAATGAGCAGTTCTTC. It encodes CASSERLRLAVNEQFF.

The CDR3 coding sequence is TGTGCCAGCAGCTTATCGGGGAACAATGAGCAGTTCTTC. Translation gives CASSLSGNNEQFF. V and J are TRBV7-9 and TRBJ2-1; possibly TRBD2 for D (5 bases). The ends were cut back, 2 bases at V and 5 bases at J, with 7 bases in the middle. Germline lookup yields CDR1 SEHNR and CDR2 FQNEAQ (reference sequence). The CDR3 is made up of 13 amino acids.

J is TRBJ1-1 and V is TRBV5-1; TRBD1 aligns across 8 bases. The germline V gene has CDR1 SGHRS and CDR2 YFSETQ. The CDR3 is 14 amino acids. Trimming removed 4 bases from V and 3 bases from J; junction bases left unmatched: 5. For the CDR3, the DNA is TGCGCCAGCAGCGCGACAGGGGTTGACACTGAAGCTTTCTTT. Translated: CASSATGVDTEAFF.

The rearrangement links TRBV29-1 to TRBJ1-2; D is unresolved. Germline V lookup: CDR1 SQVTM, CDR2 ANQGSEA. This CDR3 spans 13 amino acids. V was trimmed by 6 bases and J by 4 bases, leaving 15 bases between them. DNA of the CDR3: TGCAGCGTCCGACAAGGTTTGTCCTATGGCTACACCTTC. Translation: CSVRQGLSYGYTF.